This record covers a single T cell receptor beta chain. Its specificity is unknown. Deep sequencing aimed at 1 in 200,000 to 1 in 1 million T cells' resolution. The table came from immunoSEQ multiplex PCR; TCRdb's copy has only in-frame clones and leaves some out. The sample lists some 140,000 clones; approximately 81% were seen once. This sample stems from a study of cytotoxic CD8 clonotypes in ibrutinib-treated CLL. Study-level information: Partial response occurred in approximately 25 patients and complete response in 2; at median about 70 months, approximately 15 remained remitted and roughly 12 progressed.

Trimming at V came to 3 bases and at J to 4 bases, leaving 7 bases not matched to a gene. The CDR3 spans 15 residues. Germline loops: CDR1 SGDLS, CDR2 YYNGEE. Whole-study results and caveats: Public clonotypes, rarely seen, contracted or held steady on treatment. Different sampling times were used for sustained-remission and progressing patients.

The chain links TRBV9 to TRBJ2-7, with 10 bases aligning to TRBD2. The sequence was collected from a human donor with chronic lymphocytic leukemia. The specimen comprised PBMCs, sampled after 12 months of ibrutinib treatment. CDR3 loop: CASSDGLAEIYEQYF. The CDR3 DNA reads TGTGCCAGCAGCGACGGACTAGCGGAGATATACGAGCAGTACTTC.